This T cell receptor beta chain derives from a study of shared clonotypes between healthy human individuals. Genomic DNA for unsorted samples was obtained from 70 million to 100 million PBMCs. What was sequenced on ten immunoSEQ deep assay plates was unsorted PBMC DNA. TCRdb's table, derived via immunoSEQ multiplex PCR, lists solely in-frame clones and lacks some. This sample has over 400,000 clones, with approximately 80% found just once. V dropped 4 bases and J dropped 0 bases, with 7 bases sitting between them. Germline CDR1 and CDR2: SGHRS and YFSETQ. This CDR3 comprises 14 residues. Study-level points and caveats: Represented diversity, genetic and exposure-history alike, was limited by few donors.

As to this clone: Its cognate antigen is unknown.

This receptor was taken from a woman aged 40 to 50 in good health. Some clones in this sample may be carry-over from other donors' samples. The sample comprised PBMCs. The gene calls are TRBV5-1 and TRBJ2-2; D unresolved. This chain's CDR3 is CASSPQTNTGELFF. The CDR3 DNA reads TGCGCCAGCAGCCCGCAGACGAACACCGGGGAGCTGTTTTTT.